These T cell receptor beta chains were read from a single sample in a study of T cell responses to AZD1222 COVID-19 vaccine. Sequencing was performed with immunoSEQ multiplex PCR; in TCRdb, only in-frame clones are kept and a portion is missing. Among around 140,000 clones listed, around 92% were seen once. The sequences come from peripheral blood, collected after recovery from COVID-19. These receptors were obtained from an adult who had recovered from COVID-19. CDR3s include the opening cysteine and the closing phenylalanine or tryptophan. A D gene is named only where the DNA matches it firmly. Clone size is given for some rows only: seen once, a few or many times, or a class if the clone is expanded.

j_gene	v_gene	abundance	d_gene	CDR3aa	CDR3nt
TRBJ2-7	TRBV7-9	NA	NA	CASSLRLDAEQYF	TGTGCCAGCAGCTTACGGCTAGACGCCGAGCAGTACTTC
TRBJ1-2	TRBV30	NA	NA	CAWKVQGYGYTF	TGTGCCTGGAAAGTTCAGGGTTATGGCTACACCTTC
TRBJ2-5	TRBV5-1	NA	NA	CASSLAGGTETQYF	TGCGCCAGCAGCTTGGCCGGAGGGACTGAGACCCAGTACTTC
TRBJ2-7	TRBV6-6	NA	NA	CASSYSMQGMDEQYF	TGTGCCAGCAGTTACTCGATGCAGGGGATGGACGAGCAGTACTTC
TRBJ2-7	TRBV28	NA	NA	CASSPESRTLYSYEQYF	TGTGCCAGCAGTCCCGAGTCCCGCACCCTATACTCCTACGAGCAGTACTTC
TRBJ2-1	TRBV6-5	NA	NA	CASSYSGGEQFF	TGTGCCAGCAGTTACTCTGGGGGCGAGCAGTTCTTC
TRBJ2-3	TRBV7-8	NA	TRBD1	CASSLEGARDTQYF	TGTGCCAGCAGCTTAGAGGGGGCAAGGGATACGCAGTATTTT
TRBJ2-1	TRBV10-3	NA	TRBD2	CAISGGSGEYNEQFF	TGTGCCATCAGTGGGGGTAGCGGGGAATACAATGAGCAGTTCTTC
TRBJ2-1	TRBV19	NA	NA	CASAEARYNEQFF	TGTGCCAGCGCCGAGGCACGGTACAATGAGCAGTTCTTC
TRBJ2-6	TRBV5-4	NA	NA	CASSPSPGANVLTF	TGTGCCAGCAGCCCCTCGCCCGGGGCCAACGTCCTGACTTTC
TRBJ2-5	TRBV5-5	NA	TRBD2	CASSLDATSGETQYF	TGTGCCAGCAGCTTGGATGCGACTAGCGGGGAGACCCAGTACTTC
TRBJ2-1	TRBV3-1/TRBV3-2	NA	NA	CASSQAPQRVTYNEQFF	TGTGCCAGCAGCCAAGCTCCCCAGCGCGTAACCTACAATGAGCAGTTCTTC
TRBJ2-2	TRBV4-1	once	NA	CASSQDHAGELFF	TGCGCCAGCAGCCAAGATCATGCCGGGGAGCTGTTTTTT
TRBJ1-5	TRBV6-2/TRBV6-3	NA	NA	CASSYSSTGGYQPQHF	TGTGCCAGCAGTTACTCATCGACAGGAGGCTATCAGCCCCAGCATTTT
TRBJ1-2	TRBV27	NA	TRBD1	CASSLQGTGFNYGYTF	TGTGCCAGCAGTTTACAAGGGACAGGGTTTAACTATGGCTACACCTTC
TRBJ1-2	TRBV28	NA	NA	CASSWGRGYTF	TGTGCCAGCAGTTGGGGACGCGGCTACACCTTC
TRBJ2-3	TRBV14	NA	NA	CASNRRWTDTQYF	TGTGCCAGCAACCGGAGGTGGACAGATACGCAGTATTTT
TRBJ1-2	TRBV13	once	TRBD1	CASSRGQGGGYTF	TGTGCCAGCAGCAGAGGACAGGGTGGTGGCTACACCTTC
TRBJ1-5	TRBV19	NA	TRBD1	CASSKKTGVGNQPQHF	TGTGCCAGTAGCAAGAAGACAGGGGTTGGCAATCAGCCCCAGCATTTT
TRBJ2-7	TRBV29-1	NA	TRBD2	CSVGGASGTYEQYF	TGCAGCGTTGGAGGGGCTAGCGGTACGTACGAGCAGTACTTC
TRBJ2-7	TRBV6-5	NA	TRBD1	CASTGQGLYEQYF	TGTGCCAGCACCGGACAGGGATTATACGAGCAGTACTTC
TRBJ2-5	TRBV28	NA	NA	CASSLPGDGETQYF	TGTGCCAGCAGTCTGCCAGGGGATGGCGAGACCCAGTACTTC
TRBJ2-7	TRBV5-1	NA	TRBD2	CASSSNLAVFYEQYF	TGCGCCAGCAGCTCTAATCTAGCGGTATTCTACGAGCAGTACTTC
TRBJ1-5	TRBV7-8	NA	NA	CASVVAGGDQPQHF	TGTGCCAGCGTGGTCGCGGGAGGTGATCAGCCCCAGCATTTT
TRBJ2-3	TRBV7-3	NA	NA	CASSSRASTDTQYF	TGTGCCAGCAGCTCCCGAGCCAGCACAGATACGCAGTATTTT
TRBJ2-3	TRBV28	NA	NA	CASRSGTSTDTQYF	TGTGCCAGCAGGAGCGGTACTAGCACAGATACGCAGTATTTT
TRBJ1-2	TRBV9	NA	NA	CASSPRQAPGGYTF	TGTGCCAGCAGCCCAAGACAGGCACCGGGTGGCTACACCTTC